The next 22 T cell receptor beta chains were all read from a single sample in a study of monozygotic twins with inflammatory bowel disease. TCRdb re-analyzed the 5' RACE reads; it lists each CDR3 protein once, without DNA. This specimen shows about 160,000 distinct CDR3 sequences; the ten leading clones hold over 2.5%. The sequenced sample was blood. The receptors here all came from a human donor with ulcerative colitis or Crohn's disease, or a healthy co-twin of an affected twin (not recorded which).

The CDR3 is CASSVGTSRPPQHF. The chain uses TRBV7-9 and TRBJ1-5; TCRdb gives TRBD1 as the D gene, but with no DNA this cannot be confirmed. CDR1 SEHNR and CDR2 FQNEAQ come from the germline V gene (reference sequence). The CDR3 consists of 14 residues.

The rearrangement uses TRBV7-8 and TRBJ1-6; TCRdb's D call, TRBD1, is unchecked because there is no DNA. This CDR3 has 12 residues. The germline V gene has CDR1 SGHVS and CDR2 FQNEAQ. CDR3 residues: CASSRGNSPLHF.

The V and J genes are TRBV4-3 and TRBJ2-1; TCRdb designates TRBD1, a call that cannot be tested without DNA. This CDR3 is built from 16 residues. Germline V gene sequence: CDR1 LGHNA, CDR2 YSLEER. This CDR3 reads CASSLLSGIEGAEQFF.

The J gene is TRBJ2-3, the V gene TRBV13. CDR3 length equals 12 residues. Germline-derived CDR1 and CDR2 are PRHDT and FYEKMQ (reference sequence). The CDR3 loop reads CASSLYTDTQYF.

The chain couples TRBV28 to TRBJ2-1; TCRdb lists TRBD2, though no DNA is available to test this call. Germline CDR1 MDHEN, CDR2 SYDVKM. The CDR3 is 17 residues long. This CDR3 is CASSLELAGGPYNEQFF.

CDR3 sequence reads: CASSIQGRESPLHF. The V call is TRBV7-3, the J call TRBJ1-6; lacking DNA, the TRBD1 call made by TCRdb goes unchecked. CDR3 length: 14 residues. CDR1 and CDR2 from the germline V gene are SGHTA and FQGTGA.

The chain joins TRBV5-1 to TRBJ2-7; checking the TCRdb D call of TRBD1 is not possible without DNA. The CDR3 covers 15 residues. Germline CDR1 and CDR2: SGHRS and YFSETQ. CDR3 loop: CASSLLTGDSYEQYF.

The CDR3: CASSRDAGGYNEQFF. V usage is TRBV5-6 and J usage is TRBJ2-1; without DNA, the TCRdb call of TRBD2 cannot be checked. This CDR3 has 15 residues. CDR1 is SGHDT, CDR2 YYEEEE, per germline.

This chain links TRBV5-1 with TRBJ2-1; the D call from TCRdb, TRBD1, cannot be confirmed without DNA. The CDR3 has 16 residues. Germline assignment: CDR1 SGHRS and CDR2 YFSETQ. CDR3: CASSSRPGTVYNEQFF.

This chain connects TRBV5-1 to TRBJ1-5. This CDR3 region has 14 residues. The germline V gene has CDR1 SGHRS and CDR2 YFSETQ. CDR3 sequence: CASREEGSNQPQHF.

The rearrangement uses TRBV15 and TRBJ2-1; there is no DNA to check the TCRdb D call of TRBD1. Per germline, CDR1 LNHNV and CDR2 YYDKDF (reference sequence). The CDR3 extends over 15 amino acids. The CDR3 loop is CATSRGGGAYNEQFF.

The genes are TRBV24-1 and TRBJ2-7. Germline V gene lookup returns CDR1 KGHDR and CDR2 SFDVKD. There are 18 residues in the CDR3. The CDR3 sequence: CATSEHHLTVTETYEQYF.

The chain joins TRBV4-3 to TRBJ2-7; there is no DNA to check the TCRdb D call of TRBD1. The CDR3 totals 15 residues. The germline gives CDR1 LGHNA, CDR2 YSLEER. The CDR3 sequence: CASSQEPGSSYEQYF.

The rearrangement uses TRBV9 and TRBJ2-5; checking the TCRdb D call of TRBD1 is not possible without DNA. Germline lookup yields CDR1 SGDLS and CDR2 YYNGEE. The CDR3 loop spans 14 amino acids. The CDR3 reads CASSDGTAQETQYF.

The chain couples TRBV11-1 to TRBJ2-1; TCRdb names TRBD2, which stays unverified in the absence of DNA. The length of the CDR3 is 17 residues. Germline V gives CDR1 SGHAT, CDR2 FQDESV (reference sequence). CDR3 residues: CASSLNPGLAGADEQFF.

The CDR3 here is CASSSPGRSVMYEQYF. V is TRBV28 and J is TRBJ2-7; the TRBD1 assignment by TCRdb is unverifiable without DNA. The CDR3 runs 16 residues. Germline V lookup: CDR1 MDHEN, CDR2 SYDVKM.

The chain links TRBV5-6 to TRBJ1-1; absent DNA, TCRdb's TRBD1 call cannot be checked. CDR1 and CDR2 from the germline V gene are SGHDT and YYEEEE. The CDR3 has 14 residues. This chain's CDR3 is CASSLQGPGTEAFF. The whole variable domain, filled in from reference TRBV5-6 and TRBJ1-1, reads DAGVTQSPTHLIKTRGQQVTLRCSPKSGHDTVSWYQQALGQGPQFIFQYYEEEERQRGNFPDRFSGHQFPNYSSELNVNALLLGDSALYLCASSLQGPGTEAFFGQGTRLTVV.

V is TRBV12-3 or TRBV12-4 and J is TRBJ1-5; TCRdb gives TRBD1 as the D gene, but with no DNA this cannot be confirmed. The CDR3 is made up of 12 amino acids. The chain's CDR3 is CASSLSGGPQHF.

The CDR3 reads CASSPGGQGRSEAFF. The chain employs TRBV5-1 and TRBJ1-1; TCRdb's D call, TRBD1, is unchecked because there is no DNA. The CDR3 loop spans 15 amino acids. Germline CDR1 SGHRS, CDR2 YFSETQ.

This chain uses TRBV20-1 with TRBJ2-1; TCRdb's D gene call, TRBD1, goes unchecked for lack of DNA. The CDR3 length is 14 residues. Germline loops: CDR1 DFQATT, CDR2 SNEGSKA (reference sequence). CDR3 sequence reads: CSAVTGTTYNEQFF.

The V and J genes are TRBV30 and TRBJ1-5; there is no DNA to check the TCRdb D call of TRBD1. CDR1 GTSNPN and CDR2 SVGIG come from the germline V gene (reference sequence). The CDR3 runs to 13 residues. The CDR3 loop is CAWSVGGLQPQHF.

The rearrangement links TRBV5-1 to TRBJ2-1; TCRdb designates TRBD1, a call that cannot be tested without DNA. Germline V gene sequence: CDR1 SGHRS, CDR2 YFSETQ. There are 14 residues in the CDR3. The CDR3 spells CASSFTTGPVEQFF.